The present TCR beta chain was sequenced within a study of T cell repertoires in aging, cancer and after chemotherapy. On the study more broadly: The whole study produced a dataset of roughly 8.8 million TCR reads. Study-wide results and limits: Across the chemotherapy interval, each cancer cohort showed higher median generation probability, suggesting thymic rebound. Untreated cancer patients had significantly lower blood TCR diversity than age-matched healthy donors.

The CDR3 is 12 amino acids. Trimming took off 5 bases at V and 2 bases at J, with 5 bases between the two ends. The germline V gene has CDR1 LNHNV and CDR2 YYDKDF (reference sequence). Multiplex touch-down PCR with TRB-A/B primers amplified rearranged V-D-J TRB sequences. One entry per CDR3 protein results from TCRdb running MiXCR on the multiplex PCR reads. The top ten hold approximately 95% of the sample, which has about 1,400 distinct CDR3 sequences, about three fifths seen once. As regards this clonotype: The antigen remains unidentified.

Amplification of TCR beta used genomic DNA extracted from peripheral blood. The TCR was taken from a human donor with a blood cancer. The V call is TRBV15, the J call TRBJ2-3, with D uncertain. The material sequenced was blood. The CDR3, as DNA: TGTGCCACCAGCGACAACACAGATACGCAGTATTTT. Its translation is CATSDNTDTQYF.